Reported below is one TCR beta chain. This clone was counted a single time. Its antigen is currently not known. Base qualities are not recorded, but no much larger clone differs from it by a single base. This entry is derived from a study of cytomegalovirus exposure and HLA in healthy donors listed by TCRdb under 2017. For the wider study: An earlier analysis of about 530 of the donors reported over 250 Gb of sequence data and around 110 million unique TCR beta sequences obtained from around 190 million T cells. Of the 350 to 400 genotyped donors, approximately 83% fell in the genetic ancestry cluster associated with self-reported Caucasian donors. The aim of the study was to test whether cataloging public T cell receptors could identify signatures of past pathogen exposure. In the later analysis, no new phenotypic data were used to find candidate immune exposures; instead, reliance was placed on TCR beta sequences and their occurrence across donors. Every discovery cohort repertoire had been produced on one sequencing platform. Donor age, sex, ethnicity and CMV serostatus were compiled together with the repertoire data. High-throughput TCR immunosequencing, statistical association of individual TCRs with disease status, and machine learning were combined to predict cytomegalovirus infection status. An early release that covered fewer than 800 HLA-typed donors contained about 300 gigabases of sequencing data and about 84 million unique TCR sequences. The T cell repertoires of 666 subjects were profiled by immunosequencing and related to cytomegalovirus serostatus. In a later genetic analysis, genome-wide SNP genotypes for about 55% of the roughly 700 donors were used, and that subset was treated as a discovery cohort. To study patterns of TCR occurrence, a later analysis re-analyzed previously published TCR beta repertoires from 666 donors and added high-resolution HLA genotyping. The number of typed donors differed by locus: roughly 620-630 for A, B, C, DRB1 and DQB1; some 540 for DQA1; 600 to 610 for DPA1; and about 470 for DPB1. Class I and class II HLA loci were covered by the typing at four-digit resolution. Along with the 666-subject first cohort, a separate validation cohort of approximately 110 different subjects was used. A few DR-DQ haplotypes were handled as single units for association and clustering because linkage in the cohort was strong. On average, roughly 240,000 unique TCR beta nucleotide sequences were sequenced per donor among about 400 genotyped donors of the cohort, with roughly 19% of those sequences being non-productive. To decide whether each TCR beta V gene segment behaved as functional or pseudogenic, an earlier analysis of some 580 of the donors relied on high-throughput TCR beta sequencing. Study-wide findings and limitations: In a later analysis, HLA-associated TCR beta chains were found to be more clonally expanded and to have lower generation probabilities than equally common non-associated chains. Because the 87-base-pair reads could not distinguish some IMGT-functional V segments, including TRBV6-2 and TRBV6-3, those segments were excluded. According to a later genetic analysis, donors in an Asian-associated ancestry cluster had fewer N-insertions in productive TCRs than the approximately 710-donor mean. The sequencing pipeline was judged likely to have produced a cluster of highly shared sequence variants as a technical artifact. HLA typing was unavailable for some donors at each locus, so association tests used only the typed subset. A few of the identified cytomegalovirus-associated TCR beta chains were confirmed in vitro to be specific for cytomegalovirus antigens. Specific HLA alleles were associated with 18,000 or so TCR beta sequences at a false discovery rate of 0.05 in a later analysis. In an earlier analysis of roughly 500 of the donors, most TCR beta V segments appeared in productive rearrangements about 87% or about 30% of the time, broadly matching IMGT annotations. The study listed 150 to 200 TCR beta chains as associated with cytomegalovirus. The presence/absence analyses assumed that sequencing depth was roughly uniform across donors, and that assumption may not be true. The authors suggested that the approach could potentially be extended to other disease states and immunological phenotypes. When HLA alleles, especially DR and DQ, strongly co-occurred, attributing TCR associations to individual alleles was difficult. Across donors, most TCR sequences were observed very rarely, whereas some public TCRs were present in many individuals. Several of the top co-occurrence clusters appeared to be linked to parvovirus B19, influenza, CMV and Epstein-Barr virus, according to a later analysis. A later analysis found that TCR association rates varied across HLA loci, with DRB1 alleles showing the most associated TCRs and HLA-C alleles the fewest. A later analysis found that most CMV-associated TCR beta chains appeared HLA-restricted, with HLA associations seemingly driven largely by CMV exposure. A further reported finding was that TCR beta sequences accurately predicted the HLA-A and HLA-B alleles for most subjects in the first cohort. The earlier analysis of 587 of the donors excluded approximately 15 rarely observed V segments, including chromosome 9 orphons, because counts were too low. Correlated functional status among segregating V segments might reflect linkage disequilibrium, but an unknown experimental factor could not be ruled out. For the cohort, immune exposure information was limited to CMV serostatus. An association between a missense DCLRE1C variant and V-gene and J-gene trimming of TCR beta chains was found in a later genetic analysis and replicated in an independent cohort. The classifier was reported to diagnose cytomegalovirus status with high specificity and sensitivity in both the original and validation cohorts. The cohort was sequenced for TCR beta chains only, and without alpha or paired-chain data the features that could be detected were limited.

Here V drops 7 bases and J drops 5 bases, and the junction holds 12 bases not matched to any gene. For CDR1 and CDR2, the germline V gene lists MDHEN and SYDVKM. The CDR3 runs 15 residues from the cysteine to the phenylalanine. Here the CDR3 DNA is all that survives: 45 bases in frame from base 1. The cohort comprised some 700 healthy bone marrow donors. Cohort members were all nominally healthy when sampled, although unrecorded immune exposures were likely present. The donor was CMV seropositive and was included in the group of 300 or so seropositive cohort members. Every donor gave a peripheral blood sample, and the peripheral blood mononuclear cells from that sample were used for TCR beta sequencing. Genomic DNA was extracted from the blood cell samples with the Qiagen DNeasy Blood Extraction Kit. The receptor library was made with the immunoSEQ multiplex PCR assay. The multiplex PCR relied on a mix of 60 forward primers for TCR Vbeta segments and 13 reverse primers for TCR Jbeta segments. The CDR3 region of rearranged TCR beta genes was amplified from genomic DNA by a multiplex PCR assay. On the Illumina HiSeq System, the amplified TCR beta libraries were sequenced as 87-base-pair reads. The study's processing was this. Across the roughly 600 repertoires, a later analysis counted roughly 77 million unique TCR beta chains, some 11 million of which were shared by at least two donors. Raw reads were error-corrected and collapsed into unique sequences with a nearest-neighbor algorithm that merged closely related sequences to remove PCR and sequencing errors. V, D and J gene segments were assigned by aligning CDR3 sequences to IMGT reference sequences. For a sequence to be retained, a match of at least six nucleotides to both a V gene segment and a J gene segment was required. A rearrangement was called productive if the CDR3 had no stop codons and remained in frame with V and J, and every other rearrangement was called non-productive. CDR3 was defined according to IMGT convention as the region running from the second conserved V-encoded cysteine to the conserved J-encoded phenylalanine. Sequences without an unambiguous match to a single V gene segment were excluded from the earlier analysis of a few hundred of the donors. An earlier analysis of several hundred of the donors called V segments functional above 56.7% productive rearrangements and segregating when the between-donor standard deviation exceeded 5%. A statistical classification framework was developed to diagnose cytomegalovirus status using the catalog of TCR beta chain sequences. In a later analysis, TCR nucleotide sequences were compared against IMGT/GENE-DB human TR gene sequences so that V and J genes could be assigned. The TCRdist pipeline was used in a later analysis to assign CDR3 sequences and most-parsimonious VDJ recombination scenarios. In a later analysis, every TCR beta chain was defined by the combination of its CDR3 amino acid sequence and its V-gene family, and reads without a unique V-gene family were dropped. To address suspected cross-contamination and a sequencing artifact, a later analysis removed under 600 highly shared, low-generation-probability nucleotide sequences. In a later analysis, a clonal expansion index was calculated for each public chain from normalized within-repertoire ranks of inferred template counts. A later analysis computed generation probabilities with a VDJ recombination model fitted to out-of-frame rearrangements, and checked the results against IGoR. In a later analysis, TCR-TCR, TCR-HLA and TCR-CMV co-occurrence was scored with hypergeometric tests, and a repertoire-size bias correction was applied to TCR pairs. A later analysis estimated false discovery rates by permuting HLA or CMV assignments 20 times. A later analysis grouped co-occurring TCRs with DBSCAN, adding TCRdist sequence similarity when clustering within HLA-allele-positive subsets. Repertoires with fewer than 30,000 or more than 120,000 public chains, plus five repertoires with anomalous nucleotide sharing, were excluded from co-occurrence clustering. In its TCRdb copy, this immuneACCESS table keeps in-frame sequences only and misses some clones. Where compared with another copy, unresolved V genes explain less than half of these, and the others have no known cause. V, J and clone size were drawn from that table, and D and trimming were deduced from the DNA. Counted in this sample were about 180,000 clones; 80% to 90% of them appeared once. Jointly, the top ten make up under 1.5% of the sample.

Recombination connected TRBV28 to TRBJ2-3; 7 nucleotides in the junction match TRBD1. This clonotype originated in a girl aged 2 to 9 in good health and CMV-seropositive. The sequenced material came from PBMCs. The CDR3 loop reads CASTITGTVLDTQYF. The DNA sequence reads TGTGCCAGCACTATTACCGGGACAGTTCTAGATACGCAGTATTTT.